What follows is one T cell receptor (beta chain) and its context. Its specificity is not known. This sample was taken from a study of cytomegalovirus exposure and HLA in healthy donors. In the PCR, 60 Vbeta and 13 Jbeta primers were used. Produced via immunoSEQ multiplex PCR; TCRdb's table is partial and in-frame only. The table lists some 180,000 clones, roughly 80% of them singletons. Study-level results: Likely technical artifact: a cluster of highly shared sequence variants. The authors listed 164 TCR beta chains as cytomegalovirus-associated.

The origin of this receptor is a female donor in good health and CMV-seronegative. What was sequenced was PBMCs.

The CDR3 nucleotides are TGTGCCAGCACCACCGGGGGACTAGCGGGGGAGCAGTACTTC. As protein: CASTTGGLAGEQYF. This sequence joins TRBV6-1 and TRBJ2-7; TRBD2 matches 13 bases. The CDR3 length is 14 residues. V shed 7 bases, J shed 7 bases, and the junction held 7 bases outside the gene matches. Per germline, CDR1 MNHNS and CDR2 SASEGT.